This T cell receptor (beta chain) emerged from a study of blood T cell repertoires in COVID-19. Study-wide context: From T cells, B-cell-depleted T cells, or PBMCs came the material, which was cDNA or gDNA.

Sequencing used immunoSEQ multiplex PCR; TCRdb keeps in-frame clones, though not all of them. The repertoire holds roughly 280,000 clones, with roughly nine tenths as singletons. V lost 1 base to trimming and J lost 0 bases, with 13 bases between them. CDR3 length equals 17 residues. Germline V CDR1 and CDR2: ENHRY, SYGVKD. Each participant's cohort was designated according to participant-reported clinical history. This sequence joins TRBV10-3 and TRBJ2-1, with a possible D match to TRBD2 (5 bases). Sequenced sample: PBMCs or T cells enriched from blood (not recorded which). The receptor was isolated from a woman aged 55 to 70 who had recovered from COVID-19. The CDR3 region is CAISEFKADPSYNEQFF. CDR3 DNA sequence: TGTGCCATCAGTGAGTTCAAAGCGGACCCCTCCTACAATGAGCAGTTCTTC.